The source of this TCR beta chain is a study of read filtering for tumor transcriptome and immune sequencing. In the study overall: RNA-seq yielded only about 80 to 1,400 TCR reads, IR-seq about 4 to 10.27 million. General study findings and limits: The sorted CD138-negative fraction was a mixed bone marrow immune population, not purified T cells.

About this clonotype itself: Its target is unknown.

Molecular barcoded adaptors covering alpha/delta and beta/gamma chains were used on 400 to 450 ng RNA. A single record per CDR3 protein comes from TCRdb applying MiXCR to the reads. The sample holds 30,000 to 50,000 distinct CDR3 sequences, roughly 10% seen once. The material sequenced was a population of CD138-negative cells sorted from bone marrow. This receptor was taken from a donor aged 40 or over with multiple myeloma.

The CDR3 DNA is TGTGCCAGCAGCCAGGGACAGGGGAGACCCCTCCACTTT. This gives the protein CASSQGQGRPLHF. This chain joins TRBV5-6 and TRBJ1-6; 10 nucleotides align to TRBD1. The CDR3 covers 13 residues. Germline CDR1 SGHDT, CDR2 YYEEEE. With V trimmed by 4 bases and J by 12 bases, 4 bases remained unmatched.